This record covers a single TCR beta chain. Its antigen is as yet unknown. These data come from a study of hypomethylating agent response in myelodysplastic syndrome. Across the study: Of patients, about 75% of the 11 got azacitidine and 3 of 11 decitabine.

General study results and limits: Novel MDS antigen recognition by shared GLIPH2 clusters is possible but unvalidated.

Germline assignment: CDR1 SGHNT and CDR2 YYREEE (reference sequence). V was pared by 4 bases and J by 5 bases, with 9 bases of the junction left unmatched. There are 16 residues in the CDR3. The protocol was immunoSEQ multiplex PCR, while the TCRdb copy is restricted to in-frame clones and leaves out a portion. The profile shows around 5,000 clones, about 80% of them singletons. Source: bone marrow, taken before or after starting hypomethylating agent treatment for myelodysplastic syndrome (not recorded which). J is TRBJ2-7 and V is TRBV5-4, with TRBD2 matching over 13 bases. This clonotype was obtained from a human donor with myelodysplastic syndrome. Here the CDR3 reads CASSPGTSGARDEQYF. CDR3 in DNA: TGTGCCAGCAGCCCTGGGACTAGCGGGGCCAGGGACGAGCAGTACTTC.